Below are 20 T cell receptor beta chains sequenced from a single sample in a study of a mutant IDH1 vaccine in newly diagnosed glioma. The time point here: week 35, safety follow-up. A single vaccine dose contained 300 ug of mutant IDH1 20-mer peptide, and topical imiquimod was used with it. Generated by immunoSEQ multiplex PCR, the TCRdb table keeps only in-frame clones and is missing some. This repertoire shows roughly 40,000 clones, roughly 84% found once; its top ten account for 4% to 5.5%. These receptors have no known antigen. Sequenced here: PBMCs, sampled from a glioma patient whose treatment included an IDH1 peptide vaccine. These receptors all come from a woman between 50 and 59 years old with glioma.

As DNA, the CDR3 is TGTGCCAGCAGCCGATCTAGCGGGGGGTCAGCCTCCTACGAGCAGTACTTC. This gives the protein CASSRSSGGSASYEQYF. The V call is TRBV5-4, the J call TRBJ2-7, with 11 bases aligning to TRBD2. Germline V gene data show CDR1 as SGHNT and CDR2 as YYREEE (reference sequence). CDR3 length equals 17 residues. The trim removed 4 bases at V and 0 bases at J, leaving 9 bases unmatched.

The chain combines TRBV5-4 with TRBJ2-7; 8 nucleotides line up with TRBD1. The J segment lost 0 bases and the V segment lost 1 base, leaving 3 bases of the junction unmatched. This CDR3 is 15 amino acids long. The germline gives CDR1 SGHNT, CDR2 YYREEE (reference sequence). Here the CDR3 DNA reads TGTGCCAGCAGCTTGACGGGACAGGCCTCCTACGAGCAGTACTTC. Translating gives CASSLTGQASYEQYF.

The chain is built from TRBV7-2 and TRBJ2-7; perhaps TRBD2 as D (6 bases). V lost 3 bases and J 3 bases, leaving 12 bases between the germline ends. This CDR3 region has 14 residues. Germline V gene sequence: CDR1 SGHTA, CDR2 FQGNSA. Here the CDR3 DNA reads TGTGCCAGCAGCTTGGAGGGATCTATCTACGAGCAGTACTTC. It translates to CASSLEGSIYEQYF.

V is TRBV5-6 and J is TRBJ2-5; D perhaps matches TRBD1 (5 bases). V was pared by 4 bases and J by 7 bases, with 14 bases between. CDR3 size: 13 residues. Germline V gene lookup returns CDR1 SGHDT and CDR2 YYEEEE. CDR3 nucleotide sequence: TGTGCCAGCAGCCCGACAGAGTCGGGGACCCAGTACTTC. Translation: CASSPTESGTQYF.

V usage is TRBV29-1 and J usage is TRBJ1-2, with D uncertain. CDR3 length equals 15 residues. Trimming cost V 1 base and J 8 bases, with 20 bases left between them. CDR1 and CDR2 from the germline V gene are SQVTM and ANQGSEA. In DNA, the CDR3 is TGCAGCGTTGAAGGAAGAACGCGGAGTCAGCGCGGCTACACCTTC. Residues: CSVEGRTRSQRGYTF.

This clone appeared once. The V call is TRBV28, the J call TRBJ1-3; D is possibly TRBD1 (5 bases). V gave up 4 bases and J gave up 5 bases, with 15 bases separating them. Germline V gene data show CDR1 as MDHEN and CDR2 as SYDVKM. The length of the CDR3 is 15 residues. The CDR3 is CASSSWGIERNTIYF. DNA of the CDR3: TGTGCCAGCAGTTCATGGGGCATTGAACGAAACACCATATATTTT. Full variable domain (remainder filled in from reference TRBV28 and TRBJ1-3): DVKVTQSSRYLVKRTGEKVFLECVQDMDHENMFWYRQDPGLGLRLIYFSYDVKMKEKGDIPEGYSVSREKKERFSLILESASTNQTSMYLCASSSWGIERNTIYFGEGSWLTVV.

The V gene is TRBV4-2, the J gene TRBJ2-2; 9 positions agree with TRBD2. Germline-derived CDR1 and CDR2 are LGHNA and YNFKEQ. The CDR3 has 15 residues. Losses at the gene ends were 0 bases for V and 4 bases for J; bases not matched to a gene: 0. The CDR3 coding sequence is TGTGCCAGCAGCCAAGAAGCGGGGGGCACCGGGGAGCTGTTTTTT. This translates into CASSQEAGGTGELFF.

The chain carries TRBV6-1 and TRBJ2-1; D perhaps matches TRBD1 (6 bases). Trimming stripped 5 bases from V and 6 bases from J, with 17 bases between. Germline V gene lookup returns CDR1 MNHNS and CDR2 SASEGT. The CDR3 contains 15 residues. The CDR3 region is CASSKRDTTPNEQFF. The CDR3 DNA reads as TGTGCCAGCAGTAAACGGGACACCACCCCCAATGAGCAGTTCTTC.

The table lists this clone with a count of one. The rearrangement joins TRBV7-2 to TRBJ2-7; weak D call: TRBD2 (6 bases). V lost 3 bases to trimming and J lost 2 bases, with 8 bases between them. This CDR3 region has 13 residues. CDR1 is SGHTA, CDR2 FQGNSA, per germline. CDR3: CASSFGGTYEQYF. In DNA, the CDR3 is TGTGCCAGCAGCTTCGGGGGAACCTACGAGCAGTACTTC.

This chain connects TRBV5-1 to TRBJ1-2; TRBD1 might be the D (6 bases). V was pared by 4 bases and J by 10 bases, with 17 bases between. There are 13 residues in the CDR3. The V gene's germline CDR1 is SGHRS and CDR2 YFSETQ. The CDR3 DNA reads TGCGCCAGCAGCGTGAAACAGGGTCTTGACTACACCTTC. This gives the protein CASSVKQGLDYTF.

In nucleotides, the CDR3 is TGTGCCAGCAGCAAAACTTCAGCCGCTGGGGCCAACGTCCTGACTTTC. Translating gives CASSKTSAAGANVLTF. The rearrangement uses TRBV7-9 and TRBJ2-6, with D hard to call. The CDR3 loop spans 16 amino acids. Trimming left V 5 bases short and J 2 bases short, with 13 bases between. The germline CDR1 and CDR2 sequences are SEHNR and FQNEAQ (reference sequence).

The chain joins TRBV30 to TRBJ2-7; weak D call: TRBD1 (6 bases). Deletions cut 2 bases from V and 5 bases from J, with 16 bases between. The germline V gene encodes CDR1 GTSNPN and CDR2 SVGIG (reference sequence). The CDR3 covers 14 residues. The CDR3 reads CAWSLRTATNEQYF. CDR3 nucleotide sequence: TGTGCCTGGAGTCTCAGGACAGCCACTAACGAGCAGTACTTC.

The chain has TRBV6-5 and TRBJ1-2, with a weak D call TRBD1 (5 bases). The CDR3 totals 13 residues. Between the trimmed V and J ends, which lost 2 bases and 4 bases, there was a span of 8 bases. The germline V gene has CDR1 MNHEY and CDR2 SVGAGI. CDR3 region: CASSYGGVYGYTF. As DNA, the CDR3 is TGTGCCAGCAGTTACGGAGGGGTCTATGGCTACACCTTC.

The V and J genes are TRBV28 and TRBJ1-5; possible D gene TRBD1, 5 bases. V dropped 6 bases and J dropped 3 bases, with 18 bases sitting between them. Germline V gene sequence: CDR1 MDHEN, CDR2 SYDVKM. This CDR3 spans 16 amino acids. The CDR3 nucleotides read TGTGCCAGCAGCAACGGGGCCTTCAGCTACAATCAGCCCCAGCATTTT. Translating it yields CASSNGAFSYNQPQHF.

The chain links TRBV2 to TRBJ1-1; TRBD1 matches 9 bases. Looked up from germline, CDR1 is SNHLY and CDR2 is FYNNEI. V gave up 10 bases and J gave up 1 base; unmatched junction bases: 4. The length of the CDR3 is 13 residues. The CDR3, as DNA: TGTGCCACCCGGGACAGGGCGAACACTGAAGCTTTCTTT. This encodes CATRDRANTEAFF.

The CDR3 region is CAIGWEKNQPQHF. CDR3 nucleotide sequence: TGTGCCATAGGATGGGAAAAAAATCAGCCCCAGCATTTT. This chain links TRBV19 with TRBJ1-5; D unresolved. Germline V gives CDR1 LNHDA, CDR2 SQIVND (reference sequence). This CDR3 has 13 amino acids. V was trimmed by 10 bases and J by 4 bases, leaving 14 bases between them.

The chain uses TRBV25-1 and TRBJ2-6; the match to TRBD2 covers 7 bases. Looked up from germline, CDR1 is MGHDK and CDR2 is SYGVNS. The CDR3 is 18 residues long. Germline trimming cut 1 base from V and 0 bases from J; bases unmatched to any gene: 6. CDR3 amino acids: CASSESPGGFSGANVLTF. The CDR3 coding sequence is TGTGCCAGCAGTGAATCCCCGGGGGGTTTCTCTGGGGCCAACGTCCTGACTTTC.

CDR3 sequence (DNA): TGTGCCAGCGGTTACAGGGGGCTGAACTATGGCTACACCTTC. Translation gives CASGYRGLNYGYTF. The V call is TRBV2, the J call TRBJ1-2; 9 bases agree with TRBD1. Unmatched junction bases numbered 6, after V lost 8 bases and J lost 2 bases. This CDR3 region has 14 residues. Per germline, CDR1 SNHLY and CDR2 FYNNEI.

The CDR3 region has the DNA TGTGCCAGCAGCTTAGCGTCGGATCAGCCCCAGCATTTT. Translated: CASSLASDQPQHF. The chain couples TRBV7-9 to TRBJ1-5, with D unresolved. V lost 0 bases, J lost 5 bases, and 5 bases lay in between. Germline CDR1 is SEHNR and CDR2 is FQNEAQ (reference sequence). The CDR3 is 13 amino acids. The full variable domain, completed using reference TRBV7-9 and TRBJ1-5, is DTGVSQNPRHKITKRGQNVTFRCDPISEHNRLYWYRQTLGQGPEFLTYFQNEAQLEKSRLLSDRFSAERPKGSFSTLEIQRTEQGDSAMYLCASSLASDQPQHFGDGTRLSIL.

J is TRBJ2-7 and V is TRBV5-6; no clear D gene. The CDR3 contains 11 residues. Between the trimmed V and J ends, which lost 2 bases and 4 bases, there was a span of 4 bases. Germline assignment: CDR1 SGHDT and CDR2 YYEEEE. The CDR3 nucleotides read TGTGCCAGCAGCTTTCAGTACGAGCAGTACTTC. Protein sequence: CASSFQYEQYF.